This record looks at one TCR beta chain sequence and its context. Reverse transcription of roughly 0.5 to 1 ug RNA was carried out with random hexamers. With immunoSEQ multiplex PCR, TCR beta CDR3 was amplified across 54 Vbeta and 13 Jbeta. TCRdb itself ran the immunoSEQ multiplex PCR reads through MiXCR, one entry per CDR3 protein. The table has roughly 80,000 distinct CDR3 sequences, around 94% seen once. TCR beta sequences were obtained from blood CD8+ and CD4+ T cells. The data were obtained in a study of CD8 T cells in Susac syndrome. V was trimmed by 3 bases and J by 5 bases, leaving 11 bases between them. Germline V gene lookup returns CDR1 SEHNR and CDR2 FQNEAQ (reference sequence). This CDR3 has 14 residues.

Sequenced material: CD8+ T cells from PBMCs. The TCR sequence derives from a human donor with Susac syndrome. The rearrangement links TRBV7-9 to TRBJ2-1, with D unresolved. CDR3 bases: TGTGCCAGCAGCTTCTTACAGACCAACAATGAGCAGTTCTTC. It specifies CASSFLQTNNEQFF.